This T cell receptor (beta chain) comes out of a study of blood T cell repertoires in COVID-19. Across the study: Sites in the United States, Italy and Spain provided acute and convalescent COVID-19 samples. The analysed material was cDNA or gDNA that came from T cells, B-cell-depleted T cells, or PBMCs.

There are 13 residues in the CDR3. Germline CDR1 reads KGHSH; CDR2 reads LQKENI. Trimming took 3 bases from V and 0 from J, leaving 5 bases between them. In the source study's methods: Amplification of reference gene primers provided the estimated nucleated cell counts. Produced via immunoSEQ multiplex PCR; TCRdb's table is partial and in-frame only. That table supplies the V and J calls and clone size; D and trimming were determined from the DNA. There are fewer than 300,000 clones in the sample; roughly nine tenths occur only once, and about an eighth lies in the top ten. Details on this clone: Different DNA sequences within this sample yield the same CDR3.

Sequenced input: peripheral blood. The receptor was derived from a young woman with COVID-19, enrolled during active disease. V gene TRBV18 combines with J gene TRBJ2-5; no clear D. CDR3: CASSPGYQETQYF. CDR3 DNA: TGTGCCAGCTCACCCGGGTACCAAGAGACCCAGTACTTC. The full variable domain, its missing parts supplied by reference TRBV18 and TRBJ2-5, is NAGVMQNPRHLVRRRGQEARLRCSPMKGHSHVYWYRQLPEEGLKFMVYLQKENIIDESGMPKERFSAEFPKEGPSILRIQQVVRGDSAAYFCASSPGYQETQYFGPGTRLLVL.